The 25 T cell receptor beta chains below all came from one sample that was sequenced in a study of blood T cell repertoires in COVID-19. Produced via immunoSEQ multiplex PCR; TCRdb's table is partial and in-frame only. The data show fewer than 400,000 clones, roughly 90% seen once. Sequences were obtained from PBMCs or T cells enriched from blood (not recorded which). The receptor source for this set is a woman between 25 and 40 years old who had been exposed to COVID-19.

Written as DNA, the CDR3 is TGTGCCAGCAGCCAGGCCGGGACAGGGTCTTTGGGGCAGTACTTC. This codes for CASSQAGTGSLGQYF. V gene TRBV3-1 (or the pseudogene TRBV3-2) combines with J gene TRBJ2-7; the match to TRBD1 covers 9 bases. The trim removed 3 bases at V and 9 bases at J, leaving 12 bases unmatched. Germline assignment: CDR1 LGHDT and CDR2 YNNKEL (reference sequence). This CDR3 region has 15 residues.

The CDR3 here is CAYHPQASIMNTEAFF. The CDR3 coding sequence is TGTGCCTACCACCCCCAGGCCTCTATTATGAACACTGAAGCTTTCTTT. V usage is TRBV5-4 and J usage is TRBJ1-1; D unresolved. The CDR3 length is 16 residues. The V gene lost 10 bases and the J gene lost 0 bases, with 22 bases spanning the gap. Germline V gene lookup returns CDR1 SGHNT and CDR2 YYREEE (reference sequence).

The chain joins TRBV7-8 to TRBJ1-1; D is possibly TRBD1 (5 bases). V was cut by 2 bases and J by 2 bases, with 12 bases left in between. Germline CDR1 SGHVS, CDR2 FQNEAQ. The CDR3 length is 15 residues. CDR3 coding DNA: TGTGCCAGCAGCTTAATTGCGCAGGGTAACACTGAAGCTTTCTTT. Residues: CASSLIAQGNTEAFF. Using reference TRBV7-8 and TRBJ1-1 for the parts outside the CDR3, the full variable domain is GAGVSQSPRYKVAKRGQDVALRCDPISGHVSLFWYQQALGQGPEFLTYFQNEAQLDKSGLPSDRFFAERPEGSVSTLKIQRTQQEDSAVYLCASSLIAQGNTEAFFGQGTRLTVV.

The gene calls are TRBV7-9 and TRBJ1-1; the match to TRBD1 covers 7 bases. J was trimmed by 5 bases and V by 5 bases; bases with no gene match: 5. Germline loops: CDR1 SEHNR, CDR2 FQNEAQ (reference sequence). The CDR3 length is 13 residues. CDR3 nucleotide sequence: TGTGCCAGCAGCGTACAGGGGAGAACTGAAGCTTTCTTT. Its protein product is CASSVQGRTEAFF.

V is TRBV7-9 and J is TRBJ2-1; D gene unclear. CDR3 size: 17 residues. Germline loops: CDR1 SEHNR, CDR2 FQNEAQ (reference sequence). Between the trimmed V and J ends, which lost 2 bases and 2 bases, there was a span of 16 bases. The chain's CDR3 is CASSLLPAELPYNEQFF. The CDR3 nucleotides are TGTGCCAGCAGCTTACTCCCGGCGGAGCTCCCCTACAATGAGCAGTTCTTC.

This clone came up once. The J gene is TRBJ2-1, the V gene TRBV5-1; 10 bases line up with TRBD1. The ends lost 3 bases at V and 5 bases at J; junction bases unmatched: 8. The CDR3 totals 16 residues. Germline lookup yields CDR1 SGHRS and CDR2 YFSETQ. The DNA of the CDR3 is TGCGCCAGCAGCTCCTTACCGGGACAGGGGAACAATGAGCAGTTCTTC. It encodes CASSSLPGQGNNEQFF.

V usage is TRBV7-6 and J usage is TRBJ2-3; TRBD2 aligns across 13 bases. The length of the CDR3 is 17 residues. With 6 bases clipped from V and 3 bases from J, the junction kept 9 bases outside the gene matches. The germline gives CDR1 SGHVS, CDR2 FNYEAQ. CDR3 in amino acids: CASRRILAGGPTDTQYF. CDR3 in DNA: TGTGCCAGCAGAAGAATACTAGCGGGGGGGCCTACAGATACGCAGTATTTT.

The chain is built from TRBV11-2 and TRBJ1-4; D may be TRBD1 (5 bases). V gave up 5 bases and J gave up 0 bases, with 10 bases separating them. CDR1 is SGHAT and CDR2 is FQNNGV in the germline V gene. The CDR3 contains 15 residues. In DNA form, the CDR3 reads TGTGCCAGCAGCCCCGGGGGGGCAACTAATGAAAAACTGTTTTTT. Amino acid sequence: CASSPGGATNEKLFF.

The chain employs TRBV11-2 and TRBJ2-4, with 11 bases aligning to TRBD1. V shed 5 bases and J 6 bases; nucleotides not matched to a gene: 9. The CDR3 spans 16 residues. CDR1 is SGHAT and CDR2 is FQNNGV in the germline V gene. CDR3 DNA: TGTGCCAGCAGCGCGCGGGACAGGGGGTACGGAAACATTCAGTACTTC. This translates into CASSARDRGYGNIQYF.

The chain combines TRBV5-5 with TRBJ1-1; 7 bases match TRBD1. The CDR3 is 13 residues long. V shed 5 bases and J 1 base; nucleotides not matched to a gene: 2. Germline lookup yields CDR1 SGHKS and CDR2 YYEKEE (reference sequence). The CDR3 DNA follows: TGTGCCAGCAGTCAGGGGGGGAACACTGAAGCTTTCTTT. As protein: CASSQGGNTEAFF.

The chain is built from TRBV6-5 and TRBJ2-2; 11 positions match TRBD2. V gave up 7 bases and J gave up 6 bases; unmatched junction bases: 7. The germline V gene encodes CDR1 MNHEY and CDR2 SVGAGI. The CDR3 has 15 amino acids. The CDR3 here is CASTVSGGAAGELFF. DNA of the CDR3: TGTGCCAGCACCGTTAGCGGGGGGGCCGCCGGGGAGCTGTTTTTT.

The CDR3 DNA is TGTGCCAGCAGCCACCCACCGGGACAGGGGAATTCACCCCTCCACTTT. Protein product: CASSHPPGQGNSPLHF. V and J are TRBV5-4 and TRBJ1-6; 10 positions agree with TRBD1. The V and J ends lost 4 bases and 7 bases, in that order; junction bases with no gene match: 8. Germline V CDR1 and CDR2: SGHNT, YYREEE (reference sequence). The CDR3 has 16 residues.

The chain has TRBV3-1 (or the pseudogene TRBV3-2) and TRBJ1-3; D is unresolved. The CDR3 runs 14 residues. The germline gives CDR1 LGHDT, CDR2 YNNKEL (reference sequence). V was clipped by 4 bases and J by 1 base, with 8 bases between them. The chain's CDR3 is CASSPQSSGNTIYF. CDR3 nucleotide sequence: TGTGCCAGCAGCCCCCAGTCGTCTGGAAACACCATATATTTT.

The CDR3 protein is CASSQGQGEAFF. The CDR3 DNA reads TGTGCCAGCAGCCAGGGACAGGGGGAAGCTTTCTTT. J is TRBJ1-1 and V is TRBV5-4; 10 nucleotides match TRBD1. Germline values: CDR1 SGHNT, CDR2 YYREEE (reference sequence). CDR3 size: 12 residues. J lost 8 bases, V lost 4 bases, and 2 bases had no gene match.

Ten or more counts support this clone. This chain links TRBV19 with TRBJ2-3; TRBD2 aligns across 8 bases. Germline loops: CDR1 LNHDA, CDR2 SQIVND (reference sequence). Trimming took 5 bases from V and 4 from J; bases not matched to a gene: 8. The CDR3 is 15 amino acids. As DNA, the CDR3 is TGTGCCAGTAGTTGGTTCGGGGGGGCCGCAGATACGCAGTATTTT. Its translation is CASSWFGGAADTQYF.

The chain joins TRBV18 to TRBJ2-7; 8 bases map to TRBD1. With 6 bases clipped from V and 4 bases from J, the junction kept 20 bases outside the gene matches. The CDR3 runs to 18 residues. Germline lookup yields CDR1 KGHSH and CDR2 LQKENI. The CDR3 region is CASSFRGPYDRGSYEQYF. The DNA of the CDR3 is TGTGCCAGCTCCTTTAGGGGGCCCTACGACAGGGGCAGTTACGAGCAGTACTTC.

The CDR3 protein is CASSPPFGGDSQLYEQYF. CDR3 nucleotide sequence: TGTGCCAGCTCACCCCCTTTCGGCGGGGACAGTCAACTCTACGAGCAGTACTTC. The chain links TRBV18 to TRBJ2-7, with D perhaps matching TRBD1 (7 bases). The CDR3 is made up of 18 amino acids. Trimming removed 3 bases at V and 3 bases at J, with 24 bases between. Germline CDR1 reads KGHSH; CDR2 reads LQKENI.

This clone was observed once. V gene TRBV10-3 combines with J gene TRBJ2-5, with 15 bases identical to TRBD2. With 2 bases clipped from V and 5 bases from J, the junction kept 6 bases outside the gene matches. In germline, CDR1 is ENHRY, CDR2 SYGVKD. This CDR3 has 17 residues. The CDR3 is CAISEGLAGGPWETQYF. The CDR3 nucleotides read TGTGCCATCAGTGAGGGACTAGCGGGGGGGCCTTGGGAGACCCAGTACTTC.

CDR3 residues: CASSLATGYTGELFF. In nucleotides, the CDR3 is TGCGCCAGCAGCTTGGCGACTGGGTACACCGGGGAGCTGTTTTTT. V gene TRBV5-1 combines with J gene TRBJ2-2; D is unclear. The CDR3 spans 15 residues. CDR1 is SGHRS and CDR2 is YFSETQ in the germline V gene. V was pared by 0 bases and J by 3 bases, with 9 bases between.

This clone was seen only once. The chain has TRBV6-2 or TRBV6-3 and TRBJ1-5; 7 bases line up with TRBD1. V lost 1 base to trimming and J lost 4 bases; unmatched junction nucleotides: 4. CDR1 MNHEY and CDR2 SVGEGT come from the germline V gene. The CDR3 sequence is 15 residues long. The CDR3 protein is CASSYYQGVNQPQHF. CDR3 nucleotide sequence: TGTGCCAGCAGTTACTACCAGGGGGTGAATCAGCCCCAGCATTTT.

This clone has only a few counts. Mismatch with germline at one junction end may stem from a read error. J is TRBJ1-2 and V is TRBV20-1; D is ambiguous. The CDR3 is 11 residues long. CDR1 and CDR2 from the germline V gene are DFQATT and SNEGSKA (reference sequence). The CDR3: CSATSPSGYTF. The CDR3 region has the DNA TGCAGCGCTACTTCTCCTAGTGGCTACACCTTC.

CDR3 region: CASKTGVFYGYTF. The CDR3 DNA follows: TGTGCCAGCAAGACAGGGGTTTTCTATGGCTACACCTTC. The chain recombines TRBV2 with TRBJ1-2; 8 bases match TRBD1. Looked up from germline, CDR1 is SNHLY and CDR2 is FYNNEI. The CDR3 sequence is 13 residues long. The V and J ends lost 7 bases and 4 bases, in that order; junction bases with no gene match: 5.

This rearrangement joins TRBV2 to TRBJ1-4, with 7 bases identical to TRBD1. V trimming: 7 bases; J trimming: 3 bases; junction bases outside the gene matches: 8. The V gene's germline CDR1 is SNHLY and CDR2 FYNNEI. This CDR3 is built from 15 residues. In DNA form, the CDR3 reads TGTGCCAGCATCACTCACAGGGGCCCTAATGAAAAACTGTTTTTT. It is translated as CASITHRGPNEKLFF.

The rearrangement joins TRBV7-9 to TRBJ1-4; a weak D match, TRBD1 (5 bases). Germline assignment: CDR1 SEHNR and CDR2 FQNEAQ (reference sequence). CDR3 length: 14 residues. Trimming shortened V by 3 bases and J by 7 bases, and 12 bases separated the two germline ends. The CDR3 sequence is CASSFPGIIEKLFF. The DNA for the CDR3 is TGTGCCAGCAGCTTCCCAGGGATTATTGAAAAACTGTTTTTT.

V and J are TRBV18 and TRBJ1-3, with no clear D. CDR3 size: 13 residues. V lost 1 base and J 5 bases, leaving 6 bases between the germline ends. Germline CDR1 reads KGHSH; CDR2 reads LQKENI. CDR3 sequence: CASSPRARNTIYF. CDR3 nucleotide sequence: TGTGCCAGCTCACCACGAGCAAGAAACACCATATATTTT. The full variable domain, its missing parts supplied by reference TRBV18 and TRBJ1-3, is NAGVMQNPRHLVRRRGQEARLRCSPMKGHSHVYWYRQLPEEGLKFMVYLQKENIIDESGMPKERFSAEFPKEGPSILRIQQVVRGDSAAYFCASSPRARNTIYFGEGSWLTVV.